Reported below is one T cell receptor (beta chain). This clonotype occurred a few times. Its specific antigen is unknown. It has no much larger one-base neighbor in the sample; base qualities were not kept. This entry comes from a study of molecular identifiers for immune sequencing clone quantification (dated by TCRdb to about 2018). Context from the whole study: For a replicate experiment, RNA from approximately 20,000 or 100,000 naive CD8 T cells was divided into five aliquots, of which four were sequenced. CD8 T cells were used in a methods study to benchmark molecular-identifier clustering-based TCR repertoire sequencing (MIDCIRS) and TCR RNA copy counting. Study-wide findings and limitations: When barcode sub-clustering was left out, chimeric consensus sequences inflated TCR diversity, with chimeras reaching as high as 47%. Highly expanded clone sizes could be underestimated if identical TCR molecules share a barcode. The naive libraries included spiked-in Jurkat TCR RNA (roughly nine copies' worth), and this Jurkat TCR RNA is not part of the donor repertoire. In CMV-specific effector cells, clones with more than 20 RNA copies contained over 99% of molecules, whereas in naive cells such clones contained under 1% of molecules. Even against a background of some 1 million naive CD8 T cells, spiked-in Jurkat TCR RNA amounting to a single cell's worth was reported to be detectable. Modeling estimated about three recovered TCR RNA copies per cell, compared with about 9.3 by digital PCR, which implies 30% to 35% capture efficiency.

Libraries of naive CD8 T cells were built from around 18,000 to 910,000 sorted cells, with 10%, 30% or 50% of the purified RNA used. Naive CD8 T cells were FACS-sorted as CD8+CD4-CCR7+CD45RA+ on a BD FACSAria II into RLT Plus buffer. To test detection sensitivity, Jurkat RNA equivalent to approximately nine TCR copies was spiked into samples of about 18,000-1,000,000 naive CD8 T cells. Enrichment of CD8 T cells was performed with RosetteSep CD8+ T Cell Enrichment Cocktail and Ficoll-Paque, after which ACK red cell lysis was carried out. Library creation used PCR. Reads for this sample came from an Illumina HiSeq 4000. Preparation of bulk TCR libraries followed a previously described approach, with the TCR primers listed in Table S5. The Qiagen AllPrep DNA/RNA kit was used to purify total RNA. Before analysis, reads from multiple sequencing runs of one library were combined. The source study handled its data this way. Reads were retained only if their TCR constant sequence matched exactly, and those retained reads were trimmed to 150 nt and grouped according to their 12-nt molecular barcodes. Reads inside each barcode group were sub-clustered using a 15% Levenshtein threshold, and a quality-weighted consensus sequence was constructed for each RNA molecule. Non-functional sequences were removed, as were lower-count sequences one edit away from another. Barcode sub-clusters with fewer than 20% of the maximum read count were removed, based on fitting two negative binomial distributions. TCRdb handled the public reads itself, with Q25 trimming in fastp and clone calling in MiXCR, and kept productive beta chains. Every CDR3 protein is listed once, alongside the most common genes and DNA of its rows. TCRdb, not the authors, supplied the V and J calls. The sample profile shows 400,000 to 600,000 distinct CDR3 sequences; roughly 23% of them were found once. Jointly, the top ten make up about 0.84% of the sample.

From a lookup of the germline V gene (reference sequence), CDR1 and CDR2 are SEHNR and FQNEAQ. Unmatched junction bases come to 7, with V trimmed by 2 bases and J by 2 bases. The cysteine opens and the phenylalanine closes a CDR3 of 16 amino acids. Just the 48-base CDR3 DNA is kept, in frame starting at base 1. The TCR originated in a human donor in good health. Some libraries in this study had Jurkat cell RNA spiked in. Sequenced material: naive CD8+ T cells from blood, with Jurkat cell RNA spiked in. Read against the paper, the sample's cell subset or site label means: FACS-sorted CD8+CD4-CCR7+CD45RA+ naive T cells. The chain employs TRBV7-9 and TRBJ2-5, and TRBD1 matches 8 of the central bases. In nucleotide form, the sequence is TGTGCCAGCAGCTTAATTCTCAGGGGGCCTCAAGAGACCCAGTACTTC. This gives the protein CASSLILRGPQETQYF.